This T cell receptor beta chain was recovered during a study of cytomegalovirus exposure and HLA in healthy donors. For this clone: The junction does not match germline at one end; this may be a read error.

Primers for the PCR totalled 60 Vbeta and 13 Jbeta. The method was immunoSEQ multiplex PCR; TCRdb's version includes in-frame clones alone and lacks a portion of them. The table has 55,000 to 75,000 clones, 70% to 80% seen once; the top ten hold under 3%. This CDR3 contains 13 residues. The V gene's germline CDR1 is MGHRA and CDR2 YSYEKL. The chain carries TRBV4-1 and TRBJ2-1; maybe TRBD2 (6 bases). The sequencing input was PBMCs. The receptor was isolated from a girl under 18 in good health and CMV-seropositive. The CDR3 spells CASSKEVAKREFF. As DNA, the CDR3 is TGCGCCAGCAGCAAAGAGGTCGCGAAGCGGGAGTTCTTC.